One sample yielded the 5 T cell receptor beta chains listed below, sequenced in a study of beta chain features in type 1 diabetes. The whole isolated RNA underwent reverse transcription, so sequencing captured expressed TCRB transcripts. This table comes from immunoSEQ multiplex PCR, and its TCRdb copy is limited to in-frame clones, with some not included. The sample records 20,000 to 25,000 clones, about 71% being singletons. Their cognate antigens are unknown. Findings and limits, study-wide: When Type 1 diabetes patients were examined, their TCRB CDR3s proved moderately but significantly shorter in all four CD4+ subsets.

The specimen was stem cell memory CD4+ T cells from blood. The source is a woman between 40 and 50 years old with type 1 diabetes.

On this clone itself: A junction end diverges from the germline sequence, so it may reflect a read error. The rearrangement joins TRBV18 to TRBJ1-1; a possible D gene is TRBD1 (5 bases). Germline V gives CDR1 KGHSH, CDR2 LQKENI. This CDR3 has 15 residues. The CDR3, as DNA: TGTGCCAGCTCAGAGGGCAGCTCACAGAGCGTAGGGACTGGGTTT. It yields the protein CASSEGSSQSVGTGF.

This chain uses TRBV29-1 with TRBJ1-2; a possible D gene is TRBD1 (6 bases). Germline V gene data show CDR1 as SQVTM and CDR2 as ANQGSEA. The CDR3 sequence is 15 residues long. V lost 7 bases to trimming and J lost 4 bases, with 22 bases between them. CDR3 DNA sequence: TGCAGCGCTCGTGCGAATACAGGGCCGACCTATGGCTACACCTTC. Translated, it gives CSARANTGPTYGYTF.

This sequence joins TRBV18 and TRBJ2-3, with 8 positions matching TRBD2. The CDR3 has 15 residues. Losses at the gene ends were 4 bases for V and 3 bases for J; bases not matched to a gene: 6. Germline V lookup: CDR1 KGHSH, CDR2 LQKENI. Here the CDR3 reads CASSRSGAFTDTQYF. The CDR3 coding sequence is TGTGCCAGCTCACGTAGCGGGGCCTTTACAGATACGCAGTATTTT.

The CDR3 sequence is CASSLLAGGRVTDTQYF. As DNA, the CDR3 is TGTGCCAGCAGCTTACTAGCGGGGGGGCGAGTCACAGATACGCAGTATTTT. The chain recombines TRBV7-9 with TRBJ2-3; 12 bases agree with TRBD2. Trimming took 2 bases from V and 2 from J; bases not matched to a gene: 5. Germline-derived CDR1 and CDR2 are SEHNR and FQNEAQ (reference sequence). The CDR3 has 17 amino acids.

The chain carries TRBV11-2 and TRBJ1-1, with 8 bases lining up with TRBD1. The V segment lost 6 bases and the J segment 6 bases; nucleotides outside the gene matches: 9. This CDR3 has 14 amino acids. Germline V CDR1 and CDR2: SGHAT, FQNNGV. The CDR3 loop is CASRGTGGGPEAFF. The CDR3, as DNA: TGTGCCAGCAGGGGAACAGGGGGAGGTCCTGAAGCTTTCTTT.